A selection of T cell receptor beta chains follows, all from one sample in a study of blood T cell repertoires in COVID-19. The assay was immunoSEQ multiplex PCR, and TCRdb's table has in-frame clones only and misses some. The sample has about 300,000 clones, about nine tenths seen once. Sequencing used PBMCs or T cells enriched from blood (not recorded which). All receptors come from a man aged 30 to 39 who had recovered from COVID-19. CDR3s include the opening cysteine and the closing phenylalanine or tryptophan. D genes are given only for firm matches. Rows give clone size only sometimes, using once, few, many, or a class for an expanded clone.

D	V	size	J	DNA	CDR3
TRBD1	TRBV3-1/TRBV3-2	-	TRBJ1-2	TGTGCCAGCAGCCAAGAAACGACAGGGCGGGGCTACACCTTC	CASSQETTGRGYTF
-	TRBV4-1	few	TRBJ1-2	TGCGCCAGCAGCCTCAGTGAAGCTAACTATGGCTACACCTTC	CASSLSEANYGYTF
TRBD2	TRBV27	-	TRBJ2-7	TGTGCCAGCAGTTCCGCCGGGACTAGCGGGGAACCGGCCTCCTACGAGCAGTACTTC	CASSSAGTSGEPASYEQYF
-	TRBV5-1	few	TRBJ2-1	TGCGCCAGCAGCTTGGGAGAGCGACAGTACAATGAGCAGTTCTTC	CASSLGERQYNEQFF
TRBD1	TRBV5-4	few	TRBJ2-1	TGTGCCAGCAGCTTTGGGACAGATTACAATGAGCAGTTCTTC	CASSFGTDYNEQFF
TRBD1	TRBV19	-	TRBJ1-1	TGTGCCAGTAGTGCCCGAACAGGGGGACGGACTGAAGCTTTCTTT	CASSARTGGRTEAFF
TRBD1	TRBV5-1	-	TRBJ1-1	TGCGCCAGCAGCCCGTGGACAGGGGCCCACACTGAAGCTTTCTTT	CASSPWTGAHTEAFF
-	TRBV7-2	-	TRBJ1-2	TGTGCCAGCAGCGGGGCCATAGACAGGCTTAATGACTACACCTTC	CASSGAIDRLNDYTF
TRBD1	TRBV24-1	-	TRBJ1-4	TGTGCCACCAGTGACACCGGGACAGGGGGCGTTGAAAAACTGTTTTTT	CATSDTGTGGVEKLFF
TRBD1	TRBV10-1	once	TRBJ2-3	TGCGCCAGCAGAACCGGGACAGCTGGGGATACGCAGTATTTT	CASRTGTAGDTQYF